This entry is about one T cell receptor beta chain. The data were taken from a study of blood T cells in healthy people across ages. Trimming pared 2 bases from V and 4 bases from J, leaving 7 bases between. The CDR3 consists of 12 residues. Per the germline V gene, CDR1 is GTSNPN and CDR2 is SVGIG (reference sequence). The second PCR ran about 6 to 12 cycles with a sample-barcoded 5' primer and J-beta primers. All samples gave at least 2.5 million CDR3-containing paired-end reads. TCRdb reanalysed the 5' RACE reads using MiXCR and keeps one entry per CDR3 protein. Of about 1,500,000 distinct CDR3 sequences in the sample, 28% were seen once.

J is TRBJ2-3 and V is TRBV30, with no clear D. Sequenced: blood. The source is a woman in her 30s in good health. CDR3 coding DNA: TGTGCCTGGAGTCCGGCTGCAGATACGCAGTATTTT. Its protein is CAWSPAADTQYF. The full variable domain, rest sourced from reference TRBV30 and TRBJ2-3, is SQTIHQWPATLVQPVGSPLSLECTVEGTSNPNLYWYRQAAGRGLQLLFYSVGIGQISSEVPQNLSASRPQDRQFILSSKKLLLSDSGFYLCAWSPAADTQYFGPGTRLTVL.